These 18 T cell receptor beta chains were sequenced from one sample in a study of CD8 T cells in ankylosing spondylitis (dated 2017 in TCRdb). Overall study results and their limits: Blood from ankylosing spondylitis patients appeared to be characterized by a TCR beta motif made up of about 8 highly homologous amino acid variants.

Preparation of the library involved 5' RACE. These reads were obtained on an Illumina HiSeq 2500. TCRdb trimmed the raw reads at Q25, called clones with MiXCR and kept productive beta chains. Entries that share a CDR3 protein sequence are merged under the most common genes and DNA. The sample table shows over 450,000 distinct CDR3 sequences, and roughly 13% are seen once. The ten largest clones add up to approximately 7% of the sample. These receptors are not linked to any known antigen. Sequenced sample: blood, either unsorted or a sorted T cell fraction (not recorded which). The source is a male donor with ankylosing spondylitis.

CDR3: CASSSGGWRGSETQYF. For the CDR3, the DNA is TGCGCCAGCAGCTCCGGGGGGTGGCGGGGTTCGGAGACCCAGTACTTC. The rearrangement joins TRBV5-1 to TRBJ2-5, with 7 bases identical to TRBD2. V shed 3 bases and J 5 bases; nucleotides not matched to a gene: 13. From germline, CDR1 is SGHRS and CDR2 YFSETQ. The CDR3 is 16 residues long.

This clonotype was counted only a few times. CDR3 sequence (DNA): TGTGCCAGCAGTCTCGGTTCGGGAAAACTGTTTTTT. This gives the protein CASSLGSGKLFF. This chain connects TRBV12-3 or TRBV12-4 to TRBJ1-4; D call uncertain. Trimming shortened V by 5 bases and J by 10 bases, and 11 bases separated the two germline ends. The length of the CDR3 is 12 residues.

This clonotype was counted only a few times. This chain uses TRBV12-3 or TRBV12-4 with TRBJ2-1; D may be TRBD2 (6 bases). The V and J ends lost 6 bases and 0 bases respectively, with 12 bases between them. The CDR3 is 15 amino acids. CDR3 sequence (DNA): TGTGCCAGCAGGCCGGGACTTCACTCCTACAATGAGCAGTTCTTC. As protein: CASRPGLHSYNEQFF.

This chain uses TRBV6-1 with TRBJ1-1, with D possibly TRBD1 on 5 matching bases. Germline V gene lookup returns CDR1 MNHNS and CDR2 SASEGT. The CDR3 is 15 residues long. V shed 10 bases and J shed 3 bases, with 21 bases lying between them. The CDR3 loop reads CATSDLRKQDTEAFF. The CDR3 DNA reads TGTGCCACCTCGGATCTTAGAAAACAGGACACTGAAGCTTTCTTT.

This clonotype is a singleton in its sample. This chain joins TRBV20-1 and TRBJ1-5, with D uncertain. CDR1 and CDR2 (germline): DFQATT, SNEGSKA (reference sequence). CDR3 length: 14 amino acids. The germline V and J ends were trimmed by 3 bases and 0 bases, with 9 bases remaining between them. The CDR3 sequence: CSARDGNSNQPQHF. The CDR3 DNA sequence: TGCAGTGCTAGGGACGGAAATAGCAATCAGCCCCAGCATTTT.

This clonotype was observed many times. This rearrangement joins TRBV29-1 to TRBJ1-2; possible D gene TRBD1, 6 bases. This CDR3 comprises 14 residues. Between the trimmed V and J ends, which lost 4 bases and 4 bases, there was a span of 16 bases. Germline V gene sequence: CDR1 SQVTM, CDR2 ANQGSEA. CDR3 sequence: CSVVTQGLFYGYTF. The CDR3 nucleotides read TGCAGCGTTGTAACTCAGGGGCTCTTCTATGGCTACACCTTC.

This clonotype has just one count. The chain combines TRBV6-1 with TRBJ2-1; 10 bases agree with TRBD2. The germline CDR1 and CDR2 sequences are MNHNS and SASEGT. J was trimmed by 12 bases and V by 6 bases; bases with no gene match: 8. The CDR3 is made up of 13 amino acids. The CDR3 is CASSNTAGGGQFF. The DNA of the CDR3 is TGTGCCAGCAGCAATACAGCGGGGGGGGGGCAGTTCTTC.

The J gene is TRBJ1-4, the V gene TRBV20-1, with 10 bases that match TRBD1. This CDR3 is 17 amino acids long. Trimming took 1 base from V and 3 from J; bases not matched to a gene: 8. Germline CDR1 is DFQATT and CDR2 is SNEGSKA (reference sequence). The CDR3 sequence: CSARGRDRGRPNEKLFF. The CDR3 region has the DNA TGCAGTGCTAGAGGCCGGGACAGGGGTCGACCTAATGAAAAACTGTTTTTT.

This clonotype was observed a handful of times. The rearrangement joins TRBV2 to TRBJ1-5, with TRBD1 as a possible D gene (6 bases). The CDR3 has 14 residues. Germline V CDR1 and CDR2: SNHLY, FYNNEI. V gave up 3 bases and J gave up 7 bases, with 13 bases separating them. In DNA form, the CDR3 reads TGTGCCAGCAGTGAGGCGAGGGGGAGCCAGCCCCAGCATTTT. It is translated as CASSEARGSQPQHF.

This chain uses TRBV20-1 with TRBJ2-7, with D unclear. Trimming left V 0 bases short and J 0 bases short, with 12 bases between. The CDR3 totals 15 residues. Germline values: CDR1 DFQATT, CDR2 SNEGSKA (reference sequence). DNA of the CDR3: TGCAGTGCTAGAGATCAGACGGGCAGCTCCTACGAGCAGTACGTC. It yields the protein CSARDQTGSSYEQYV.

Only a few counts were recorded for this clonotype. The chain has TRBV29-1 and TRBJ2-5; D might be TRBD1 or TRBD2, each matching 5 bases. This CDR3 region has 14 residues. V was clipped by 0 bases and J by 5 bases, with 13 bases between them. Germline V lookup: CDR1 SQVTM, CDR2 ANQGSEA. The CDR3 sequence: CSVEDGRWGETQYF. CDR3 DNA sequence: TGCAGCGTTGAAGATGGTCGGTGGGGGGAGACCCAGTACTTC.

The V call is TRBV6-6, the J call TRBJ1-6; the D gene is possibly TRBD1 (6 bases). CDR1 is MNHNY and CDR2 is SVGAGI in the germline V gene (reference sequence). With 2 bases removed from V and 8 bases from J, the gap between germline ends came to 7 bases. This CDR3 contains 13 residues. CDR3 loop: CASSYNRDSPLHF. The CDR3 bases are TGTGCCAGCAGTTACAACAGGGATTCACCCCTCCACTTT.

This clonotype was seen at least ten times. This chain joins TRBV6-1 and TRBJ1-6, with 9 bases aligning to TRBD1. This CDR3 is 15 amino acids long. The V and J ends lost 2 bases and 8 bases, in that order; junction bases with no gene match: 4. Looked up from germline, CDR1 is MNHNS and CDR2 is SASEGT. DNA of the CDR3: TGTGCCAGCAGTGAAACAGGGGGCGAATATTCACCCCTCCACTTT. Translation: CASSETGGEYSPLHF.

In its sample, this clonotype was seen a few times. The chain recombines TRBV7-9 with TRBJ2-7; 8 nucleotides agree with TRBD1. The CDR3 has 13 amino acids. Germline V gene sequence: CDR1 SEHNR, CDR2 FQNEAQ (reference sequence). V trimming: 4 bases; J trimming: 5 bases; junction bases outside the gene matches: 4. CDR3 bases: TGTGCCAGCAGCTGGACAGGGTTGAACGAGCAGTACTTC. Translating gives CASSWTGLNEQYF.

This chain links TRBV24-1 with TRBJ2-5, with D possibly TRBD1 on 6 matching bases. The V gene's germline CDR1 is KGHDR and CDR2 SFDVKD. Trimming shortened V by 4 bases and J by 1 base, and 12 bases separated the two germline ends. This CDR3 is built from 15 residues. The CDR3 reads CATSDRQESQETQYF. The CDR3 DNA reads TGTGCCACCAGTGACCGACAGGAGTCCCAAGAGACCCAGTACTTC.

This chain connects TRBV27 to TRBJ2-3, with unresolved D. From germline, CDR1 is MNHEY and CDR2 SMNVEV (reference sequence). This CDR3 is 15 amino acids long. The germline V and J ends were trimmed by 6 bases and 5 bases, with 18 bases remaining between them. This chain's CDR3 is CASRVLGSSRDTQYF. The CDR3 bases are TGTGCCAGCAGGGTCTTAGGGTCTAGTCGAGATACGCAGTATTTT.

This clonotype has a count of ten or more. The chain joins TRBV18 to TRBJ2-3; 8 bases fit TRBD1. The CDR3 sequence is 18 residues long. J lost 0 bases, V lost 3 bases, and 11 bases had no gene match. Germline V gene lookup returns CDR1 KGHSH and CDR2 LQKENI. Here the CDR3 DNA reads TGTGCCAGCTCACCTCGAGAATTCCAGGGGGCCAGCACAGATACGCAGTATTTT. Protein sequence: CASSPREFQGASTDTQYF.

V is TRBV20-1 and J is TRBJ1-1; D is possibly TRBD1 (6 bases). Germline values: CDR1 DFQATT, CDR2 SNEGSKA (reference sequence). V shed 6 bases and J shed 4 bases, with 24 bases lying between them. The CDR3 sequence is 16 residues long. The DNA of the CDR3 is TGCAGTGCCCTCCGGGGGGACCGGGGGGCGCTCACTGAAGCTTTCTTT. Translation gives CSALRGDRGALTEAFF.